Detailed here is one TCR beta chain. Deletions cut 5 bases from V and 6 bases from J, with 15 bases between. The length of the CDR3 is 14 residues. CDR1 is SGHTA, CDR2 FQGNSA, per germline. TCRdb passed the 5' RACE reads through MiXCR, listing each CDR3 protein once. In the table there are about 190,000 distinct CDR3 sequences, roughly 15% of which are singletons. This record comes from a study of identical twins. These data were also reused for a study on T cells expressing NK-cell markers. As that study records: The TCR beta repertoires originated in sorted CD3+CD56+NKG2C+, CD3+CD56+NKG2C- and CD3+CD56-NKG2C+ T cells.

The chain employs TRBV7-2 and TRBJ2-3; the D gene is possibly TRBD2 (5 bases). The sequenced sample was CD8+ T cells sorted from blood. This TCR was sampled from a woman aged 18-29 years in good health. The CDR3 is CASSPPTNPDTQYF. The CDR3 DNA reads TGTGCCAGCAGCCCCCCGACTAACCCTGATACGCAGTATTTT.